The source of this TCR beta chain is a study of response to subunit inactivated influenza vaccine. Study-level results: Authors proposed each seasonal influenza vaccination draws in few new T cells.

This clonotype has at least ten counts. Its antigen remains unidentified. Trimming left V 8 bases short and J 5 bases short, with 15 bases between. In germline, CDR1 is SEHNR, CDR2 FQNEAQ (reference sequence). CDR3 size: 13 residues. TCRdb redid the calling of the RT-PCR reads with MiXCR, one entry per CDR3 protein. This table holds hundreds of thousands of distinct CDR3 sequences, 6.5% to 8% found once. The sequenced sample was PBMCs from blood, obtained around 25 months after vaccination. The chain has TRBV7-9 and TRBJ1-1; D unresolved. This clonotype was obtained from a man between 50 and 75 years old who received an inactivated influenza vaccine. The CDR3 protein is CASRLPVRTEAFF. The DNA for the CDR3 is TGTGCCAGCCGTCTCCCGGTTCGAACTGAAGCTTTCTTT.